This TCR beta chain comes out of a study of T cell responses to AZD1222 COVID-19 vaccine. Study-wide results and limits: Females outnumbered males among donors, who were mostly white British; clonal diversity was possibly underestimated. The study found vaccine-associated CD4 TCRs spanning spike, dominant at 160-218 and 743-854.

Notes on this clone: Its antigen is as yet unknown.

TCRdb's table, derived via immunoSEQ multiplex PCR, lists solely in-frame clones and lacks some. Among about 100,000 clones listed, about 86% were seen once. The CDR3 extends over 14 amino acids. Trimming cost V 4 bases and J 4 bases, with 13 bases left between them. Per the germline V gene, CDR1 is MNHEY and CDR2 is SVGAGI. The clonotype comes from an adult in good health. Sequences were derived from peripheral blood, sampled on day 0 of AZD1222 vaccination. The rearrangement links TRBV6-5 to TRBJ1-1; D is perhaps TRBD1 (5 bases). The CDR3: CASSFREEGTEAFF. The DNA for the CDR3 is TGTGCCAGCAGTTTCAGGGAGGAGGGCACTGAAGCTTTCTTT.